The next 10 T cell receptor beta chains were all read from a single sample in a study of cytotoxic CD8 clonotypes in ibrutinib-treated CLL. Libraries were prepared by immunoSEQ multiplex PCR; TCRdb keeps only in-frame clonotypes and omits some of them. The sample shows fewer than 300,000 clones, 65% to 85% of them seen only once. This specimen consisted of PBMCs, obtained at disease progression, from a patient treated with ibrutinib. Receptor source: a human donor with chronic lymphocytic leukemia.

This sequence joins TRBV10-1 and TRBJ2-1; 7 nucleotides align to TRBD2. Trimming cost V 4 bases and J 0 bases; bases outside gene matches: 6. Germline V gene sequence: CDR1 WNHNN, CDR2 SYGVQD (reference sequence). This CDR3 spans 16 amino acids. The CDR3 DNA sequence: TGCGCCAGCAGTGTAGAGCGGGGTCGCTCCTACAATGAGCAGTTCTTC. Translated, it gives CASSVERGRSYNEQFF.

The J gene is TRBJ1-1, the V gene TRBV4-1, with a weak D call TRBD1 (5 bases). This CDR3 has 13 amino acids. V lost 2 bases, J lost 8 bases, and 12 bases lay in between. Germline CDR1 MGHRA, CDR2 YSYEKL. The CDR3 coding sequence is TGCGCCAGCAGCCAATGGGAGAGGGGAGAAGCTTTCTTT. Protein: CASSQWERGEAFF.

The chain has TRBV6-5 and TRBJ1-6, with 7 bases lining up with TRBD1. The CDR3 spans 12 residues. Trimming at V came to 5 bases and at J to 10 bases, leaving 2 bases not matched to a gene. The germline V gene has CDR1 MNHEY and CDR2 SVGAGI. The CDR3 DNA reads as TGTGCCAGCAGTGACAGGGAGTCACCCCTCCACTTT. Translation gives CASSDRESPLHF.

The chain is built from TRBV4-2 and TRBJ1-2, with D maybe TRBD1 (6 bases). Germline CDR1 and CDR2: LGHNA and YNFKEQ. The CDR3 loop spans 14 amino acids. Trimming took off 0 bases at V and 8 bases at J, with 13 bases between the two ends. The CDR3 sequence is CASSQEGAWSGYTF. The CDR3 nucleotides are TGTGCCAGCAGCCAAGAGGGGGCGTGGTCGGGCTACACCTTC.

The chain is built from TRBV21-1 and TRBJ1-1; the table's D call, TRBD1, has no DNA check behind it. TRBV21-1 is a pseudogene segment. The CDR3 contains 15 residues. CDR3 in amino acids: CASIRGQGANTEAFF. CDR3 nucleotide sequence: TGTGCCAGCATCCGGGGACAGGGGGCGAATACTGAAGCTTTCTTT.

V usage is TRBV15 and J usage is TRBJ2-7, with unresolved D. The V end was cut by 1 base, the J end by 9 bases, with 13 bases between. The CDR3 covers 13 residues. The germline V gene encodes CDR1 LNHNV and CDR2 YYDKDF (reference sequence). The CDR3 sequence: CATSRGKGSGQYF. The DNA for the CDR3 is TGTGCCACCAGCAGAGGGAAAGGGTCGGGGCAGTACTTC.

The genes are TRBV7-9 and TRBJ2-7; 11 positions agree with TRBD2. J was trimmed by 7 bases and V by 4 bases; bases with no gene match: 9. The V gene's germline CDR1 is SEHNR and CDR2 FQNEAQ (reference sequence). The CDR3 has 15 residues. CDR3 nucleotides: TGTGCCAGCAGCTCATTAGCGGGAGGGCCGCGTGAGCAGTACTTC. This encodes CASSSLAGGPREQYF.

V is TRBV4-3 and J is TRBJ2-1; 7 positions agree with TRBD2. The CDR3 contains 18 residues. Germline CDR1 LGHNA, CDR2 YSLEER. V shed 0 bases, J shed 2 bases, and the junction held 10 bases outside the gene matches. The CDR3 is CASSQDPSLAVTYNEQFF. In nucleotides, the CDR3 is TGCGCCAGCAGCCAAGATCCCTCCCTAGCGGTAACCTACAATGAGCAGTTCTTC.

The rearrangement uses TRBV27 and TRBJ2-1; 8 nucleotides match TRBD2. V gave up 6 bases and J gave up 8 bases; unmatched junction bases: 6. Germline V gene lookup returns CDR1 MNHEY and CDR2 SMNVEV (reference sequence). The CDR3 has 13 residues. CDR3 loop: CASSVGTRHEQFF. The CDR3 DNA reads as TGTGCCAGCAGCGTCGGGACTAGACATGAGCAGTTCTTC.

The rearrangement links TRBV11-1 to TRBJ2-7; 7 positions agree with TRBD1. From germline, CDR1 is SGHAT and CDR2 FQDESV (reference sequence). Trimming at V came to 1 base and at J to 0 bases, leaving 3 bases not matched to a gene. The CDR3 has 15 residues. DNA of the CDR3: TGTGCCAGCAGCTTAGTGGGGACAGTCTCCTACGAGCAGTACTTC. This sequence encodes CASSLVGTVSYEQYF.